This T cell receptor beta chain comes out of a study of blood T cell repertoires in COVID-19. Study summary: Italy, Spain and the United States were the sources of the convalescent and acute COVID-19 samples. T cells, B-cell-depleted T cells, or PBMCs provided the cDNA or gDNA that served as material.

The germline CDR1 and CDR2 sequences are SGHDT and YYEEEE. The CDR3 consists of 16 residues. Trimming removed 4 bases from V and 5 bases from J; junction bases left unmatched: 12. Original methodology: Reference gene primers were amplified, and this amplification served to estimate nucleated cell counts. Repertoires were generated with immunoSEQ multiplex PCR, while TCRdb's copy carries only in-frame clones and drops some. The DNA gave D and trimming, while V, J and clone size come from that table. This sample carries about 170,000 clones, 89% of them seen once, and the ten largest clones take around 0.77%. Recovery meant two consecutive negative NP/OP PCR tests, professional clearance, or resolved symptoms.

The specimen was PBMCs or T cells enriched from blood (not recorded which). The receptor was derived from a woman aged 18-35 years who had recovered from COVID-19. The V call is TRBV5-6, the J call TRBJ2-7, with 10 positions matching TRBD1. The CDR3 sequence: CASSQPWTGGLDEQYF. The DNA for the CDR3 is TGTGCCAGCAGCCAACCGTGGACAGGGGGTTTGGACGAGCAGTACTTC.